Below are 31 T cell receptor beta chains sequenced from a single sample in a study of response to subunit inactivated influenza vaccine. TCRdb recomputed calls from the RT-PCR reads with MiXCR, one row per CDR3 protein. Of around 520,000 distinct CDR3 sequences in the sample, 10% to 15% are singletons; the top ten hold 10% to 13%. The sample in question was PBMCs from blood, obtained on the day of vaccination. These receptors all stem from a man aged 50-60 years who received an inactivated influenza vaccine.

The CDR3 nucleotides read TGCGCCAGCAGGCGGGCTTTCGGGAGCACAGATACGCAGTATTTT. As protein: CASRRAFGSTDTQYF. The genes are TRBV5-1 and TRBJ2-3, with D possibly matching TRBD2 (5 bases). CDR1 SGHRS and CDR2 YFSETQ come from the germline V gene. The length of the CDR3 is 15 residues. The V end lost 5 bases, the J end lost 0 bases, and 13 bases lay between the germline ends.

This clonotype was seen ten or more times. This sequence joins TRBV7-2 and TRBJ2-1, with D tentatively TRBD2 (5 bases). Trimming took off 1 base at V and 0 bases at J, with 10 bases between the two ends. CDR3 size: 16 residues. The V gene's germline CDR1 is SGHTA and CDR2 FQGNSA. CDR3 in amino acids: CASSLVPGSSYNEQFF. CDR3 DNA sequence: TGTGCCAGCAGCTTAGTCCCGGGGAGCTCCTACAATGAGCAGTTCTTC.

Many counts were recorded for this clonotype. The V and J genes are TRBV28 and TRBJ2-4, with D possibly matching TRBD2 (6 bases). Germline CDR1 and CDR2: MDHEN and SYDVKM. The CDR3 runs 17 residues. With 6 bases removed from V and 1 base from J, the gap between germline ends came to 19 bases. The CDR3 nucleotides are TGTGCCAGCAGCCCCGAGGAGGGGTCGGTGGCCAAAAACATTCAGTACTTC. Its translation: CASSPEEGSVAKNIQYF. Full variable domain (rest looked up from reference TRBV28 and TRBJ2-4): DVKVTQSSRYLVKRTGEKVFLECVQDMDHENMFWYRQDPGLGLRLIYFSYDVKMKEKGDIPEGYSVSREKKERFSLILESASTNQTSMYLCASSPEEGSVAKNIQYFGAGTRLSVL.

The chain has TRBV29-1 and TRBJ2-4; D is tentatively TRBD1 or TRBD2 (6 bases each). The CDR3 is 11 amino acids. Germline CDR1 reads SQVTM; CDR2 reads ANQGSEA. Trimming shortened V by 0 bases and J by 13 bases, and 10 bases separated the two germline ends. CDR3 DNA sequence: TGCAGCGTTGAAGAAATGGGGGGCCAGTACTTC. Its translation: CSVEEMGGQYF.

This clonotype has a count of ten or more. The CDR3 DNA reads TGTGCCAGCAGCTTAGTGTCCCTTGGAGGTTATGCGGCCGGGGAGCTGTTTTTT. Its translation: CASSLVSLGGYAAGELFF. The chain combines TRBV11-2 with TRBJ2-2, with TRBD2 as a possible D gene (5 bases). The CDR3 consists of 18 residues. V dropped 1 base and J dropped 6 bases, with 21 bases sitting between them. Germline V gene data show CDR1 as SGHAT and CDR2 as FQNNGV.

CDR3 residues: CSARDGGNTQETQYF. DNA for the CDR3: TGCAGTGCTAGAGATGGGGGGAATACCCAAGAGACCCAGTACTTC. This chain links TRBV20-1 with TRBJ2-5; TRBD2 might be the D (6 bases). Trimming shortened V by 0 bases and J by 1 base, and 12 bases separated the two germline ends. The germline gives CDR1 DFQATT, CDR2 SNEGSKA (reference sequence). CDR3 length: 15 amino acids.

The CDR3 DNA follows: TGTGCCAGCAGCTTAACGCAGTGGGCGATTCAGTACTTC. Translated: CASSLTQWAIQYF. V and J are TRBV7-3 and TRBJ2-4; the D is unclear. Trimming took off 0 bases at V and 10 bases at J, with 10 bases between the two ends. This CDR3 contains 13 residues. From germline, CDR1 is SGHTA and CDR2 FQGTGA.

This clonotype was detected only a few times. This rearrangement joins TRBV29-1 to TRBJ2-7, with 7 bases that match TRBD2. Germline CDR1 reads SQVTM; CDR2 reads ANQGSEA. Trimming at V came to 7 bases and at J to 2 bases, leaving 8 bases not matched to a gene. There are 13 residues in the CDR3. CDR3 nucleotides: TGCAGCGCACGACTAGCCTCGCCCTACGAGCAGTACTTC. This gives the protein CSARLASPYEQYF.

The V gene is TRBV12-3 or TRBV12-4, the J gene TRBJ2-4; possibly TRBD1 for D (5 bases). Between the trimmed V and J ends, which lost 5 bases and 3 bases, there was a span of 20 bases. This CDR3 has 17 residues. The chain's CDR3 is CASSPQSQGSGKNIQYF. In DNA form, the CDR3 reads TGTGCCAGCAGTCCCCAGTCTCAGGGAAGTGGCAAAAACATTCAGTACTTC.

The genes are TRBV29-1 and TRBJ2-2, with 8 bases matching TRBD2. Germline CDR1 SQVTM, CDR2 ANQGSEA. The CDR3 has 14 residues. Unmatched junction bases numbered 7, after V lost 3 bases and J lost 7 bases. CDR3 region: CSVDVGRADGELFF. The DNA of the CDR3 is TGCAGCGTTGACGTCGGGAGGGCCGACGGGGAGCTGTTTTTT.

The chain uses TRBV2 and TRBJ1-2, with 10 bases aligning to TRBD1. The ends lost 1 base at V and 0 bases at J; junction bases unmatched: 8. The V gene's germline CDR1 is SNHLY and CDR2 FYNNEI. This CDR3 spans 18 amino acids. Here the CDR3 reads CASSEEWGDRGTNYGYTF. The CDR3 DNA sequence: TGTGCCAGCAGTGAAGAATGGGGGGACAGGGGAACTAACTATGGCTACACCTTC.

This clonotype has only a few counts. The chain couples TRBV20-1 to TRBJ2-7; weak D call: TRBD2 (6 bases). The V end lost 3 bases, the J end lost 4 bases, and 16 bases lay between the germline ends. This CDR3 is 14 amino acids long. Germline CDR1 DFQATT, CDR2 SNEGSKA (reference sequence). CDR3 amino acids: CSASQRESWYEQYF. CDR3 sequence (DNA): TGCAGTGCTAGTCAACGGGAGTCGTGGTACGAGCAGTACTTC.

This clonotype turned up a few times. The rearrangement links TRBV10-3 to TRBJ2-1; D might be TRBD1 (5 bases). The CDR3 totals 15 residues. V shed 4 bases and J shed 2 bases, with 12 bases lying between them. Germline values: CDR1 ENHRY, CDR2 SYGVKD. The CDR3: CAISVGRGPYNEQFF. The CDR3 nucleotides are TGTGCCATCAGTGTTGGAAGGGGCCCCTACAATGAGCAGTTCTTC.

The rearrangement uses TRBV27 and TRBJ1-3; D gene unclear. CDR3 length: 12 amino acids. Germline loops: CDR1 MNHEY, CDR2 SMNVEV (reference sequence). V was clipped by 6 bases and J by 3 bases, with 6 bases between them. Here the CDR3 reads CASRGIGNTIYF. In DNA, the CDR3 is TGTGCCAGCAGGGGAATTGGAAACACCATATATTTT.

This clonotype was recorded at least ten times. The chain carries TRBV12-3 or TRBV12-4 and TRBJ2-7, with TRBD2 matching over 7 bases. V dropped 1 base and J dropped 1; count of bases not matched to a gene: 7. The CDR3 consists of 16 residues. CDR3 DNA sequence: TGTGCCAGCAGTTTAGTGCGGGGGAAGGGGTCCTACGAGCAGTACTTC. Its translation is CASSLVRGKGSYEQYF.

The chain joins TRBV9 to TRBJ1-1; 11 bases fit TRBD1. This CDR3 spans 15 amino acids. Germline trimming cut 3 bases from V and 8 bases from J; bases unmatched to any gene: 9. Germline CDR1 and CDR2: SGDLS and YYNGEE. The CDR3 spells CASSATGTGGLEAFF. The CDR3 DNA reads TGTGCCAGCAGCGCCACCGGGACAGGGGGGTTGGAAGCTTTCTTT.

The chain couples TRBV10-3 to TRBJ1-1; D is perhaps TRBD1 (5 bases). Germline CDR1 and CDR2: ENHRY and SYGVKD. This CDR3 region has 14 residues. V was trimmed by 6 bases and J by 0 bases, leaving 11 bases between them. This chain's CDR3 is CAIRITGLNTEAFF. The DNA for the CDR3 is TGTGCCATCAGAATTACAGGACTGAACACTGAAGCTTTCTTT.

Points on this clonotype: The germline gene is not matched at one end of the junction; a read error may be the cause. The J gene is TRBJ2-3, the V gene TRBV27; D is ambiguous. The CDR3 loop spans 13 amino acids. The V gene's germline CDR1 is MNHEY and CDR2 SMNVEV (reference sequence). The CDR3 region is CTSASLIKDTQYF. CDR3 sequence (DNA): TGTACCAGTGCCTCTCTGATCAAGGATACGCAGTATTTT.

The V call is TRBV12-3 or TRBV12-4, the J call TRBJ2-7, with 10 bases that match TRBD2. The CDR3 has 16 amino acids. Germline trimming cut 3 bases from V and 5 bases from J; bases unmatched to any gene: 10. CDR3 amino acids: CASSFWLAGDEHEQYF. The CDR3 DNA sequence: TGTGCCAGCAGTTTTTGGCTAGCGGGAGATGAACACGAGCAGTACTTC.

This chain connects TRBV15 to TRBJ2-7; 13 nucleotides match TRBD2. The germline CDR1 and CDR2 sequences are LNHNV and YYDKDF (reference sequence). The junction had 5 bases not matched to a gene; V was cut back by 1 base and J by 5 bases. The CDR3 spans 16 residues. CDR3 DNA: TGTGCCACCAGCAGAGCACTAGCGGGGGGGCTCCACGAGCAGTACTTC. Protein product: CATSRALAGGLHEQYF.

The V and J genes are TRBV5-1 and TRBJ1-5; D remains unclear. CDR1 is SGHRS and CDR2 is YFSETQ in the germline V gene. The length of the CDR3 is 15 residues. V was pared by 1 base and J by 1 base, with 9 bases between. The CDR3 nucleotides are TGCGCCAGCAGCTTGATCCCAGAGAGCAATCAGCCCCAGCATTTT. This gives the protein CASSLIPESNQPQHF.

This clonotype was found many times. The genes are TRBV28 and TRBJ2-3; 10 nucleotides line up with TRBD2. CDR1 and CDR2 (germline): MDHEN, SYDVKM. J lost 4 bases, V lost 5 bases, and 3 bases had no gene match. This CDR3 contains 14 residues. CDR3 in DNA: TGTGCCAGCAGTCTAGCGGGAGCTCCAGATACGCAGTATTTT. It is translated as CASSLAGAPDTQYF.

This clonotype was recorded at least ten times. Sequence at one end of the junction differs from germline and may be a read error. The rearrangement joins TRBV4-3 to TRBJ2-2; a weak D match, TRBD1 (6 bases). This CDR3 comprises 15 residues. Germline V gene sequence: CDR1 LGHNA, CDR2 YSLEER. The CDR3 loop is CASSQVGQNAGELFF. Written as DNA, the CDR3 is TGCGCCAGCAGCCAAGTCGGACAGAACGCCGGGGAGCTGTTTTTT.

This clonotype showed up just a few times. The genes are TRBV6-2 or TRBV6-3 and TRBJ2-7, with 8 bases lining up with TRBD2. Germline values: CDR1 MNHEY, CDR2 SVGEGT. V trimming: 2 bases; J trimming: 7 bases; junction bases outside the gene matches: 10. This CDR3 has 15 residues. The DNA of the CDR3 is TGTGCCAGCAGTTACCATGGGACTAGTTCTGTGGAGCAGTACTTC. Amino acid sequence: CASSYHGTSSVEQYF.

This clonotype was observed many times. The gene calls are TRBV20-1 and TRBJ2-1; no clear D gene. Germline loops: CDR1 DFQATT, CDR2 SNEGSKA (reference sequence). With 5 bases removed from V and 6 bases from J, the gap between germline ends came to 14 bases. This CDR3 contains 13 residues. This CDR3 is CSAPRLVGNEQFF. The CDR3 coding sequence is TGCAGTGCTCCACGATTAGTAGGCAATGAGCAGTTCTTC.

The rearrangement uses TRBV11-1 and TRBJ2-1, with 10 bases matching TRBD2. The CDR3 extends over 18 amino acids. The germline CDR1 and CDR2 sequences are SGHAT and FQDESV (reference sequence). J was trimmed by 2 bases and V by 1 base; bases with no gene match: 8. This chain's CDR3 is CASSLGRLAGVTYNEQFF. The CDR3, as DNA: TGTGCCAGCAGCTTAGGGAGGCTAGCGGGAGTAACCTACAATGAGCAGTTCTTC.

This chain connects TRBV20-1 to TRBJ2-1, with TRBD2 matching 12 bases. V lost 6 bases, J lost 4 bases, and 10 bases stayed unmatched. CDR3 size: 16 residues. Germline V gene lookup returns CDR1 DFQATT and CDR2 SNEGSKA (reference sequence). In DNA form, the CDR3 reads TGCAGTGCGCGGACTCTAGCGGGGGGGCTGTACAATGAGCAGTTCTTC. Its protein product is CSARTLAGGLYNEQFF.

There are a few counts of this clonotype. This chain links TRBV7-2 with TRBJ2-7; D unresolved. V lost 5 bases and J lost 3, with 14 bases in between. The germline CDR1 and CDR2 sequences are SGHTA and FQGNSA. This CDR3 has 14 residues. The CDR3 here is CASSPTTVFYEQYF. The CDR3 DNA reads as TGTGCCAGCAGCCCCACAACGGTTTTCTACGAGCAGTACTTC.

The rearrangement uses TRBV5-6 and TRBJ1-6; D may be TRBD1 (5 bases). The CDR3 is 15 amino acids. Germline V gene data show CDR1 as SGHDT and CDR2 as YYEEEE. V was pared by 3 bases and J by 7 bases, with 14 bases between. In DNA form, the CDR3 reads TGTGCCAGCAGCTACCCGGGACGGGTAAATTCACCCCTCCACTTT. This codes for CASSYPGRVNSPLHF.

The V and J genes are TRBV6-1 and TRBJ1-1, with D possibly being TRBD1 (5 bases). This CDR3 is 14 amino acids long. Germline-derived CDR1 and CDR2 are MNHNS and SASEGT. V shed 6 bases and J shed 0 bases, with 11 bases lying between them. The CDR3, as DNA: TGTGCCAGCAGGGAACCGGGACTGAACACTGAAGCTTTCTTT. Translating it yields CASREPGLNTEAFF.

V gene TRBV20-1 combines with J gene TRBJ2-3; TRBD2 aligns across 10 bases. V was clipped by 4 bases and J by 4 bases; unmatched bases: 5. In germline, CDR1 is DFQATT, CDR2 SNEGSKA (reference sequence). The CDR3 is 14 amino acids. The CDR3 loop reads CSAKAGGPSDTQYF. CDR3 nucleotides: TGCAGTGCTAAAGCGGGAGGGCCCTCAGATACGCAGTATTTT.